The T cell receptor beta chain under discussion was sequenced for a study of blood T cell repertoires in COVID-19. CDR3 length: 15 amino acids. Germline loops: CDR1 MGHRA, CDR2 YSYEKL. The ends were cut back, 0 bases at V and 2 bases at J, with 11 bases in the middle. Assay used: immunoSEQ multiplex PCR; TCRdb lists only in-frame clones, some missing. This table holds roughly 50,000 clones, 65% to 80% found once. The genes are TRBV4-1 and TRBJ2-7; possible D gene TRBD1, 6 bases. The sample consisted of peripheral blood. The clonotype was recovered from a man aged 55-75 years with acute or convalescent COVID-19. The CDR3 nucleotides are TGCGCCAGCAGCCAAGATTACGAGGGGGCCTACGAGCAGTACTTC. It codes for CASSQDYEGAYEQYF.